The subject of this entry is one T cell receptor beta chain. In germline, CDR1 is SGHNT, CDR2 YENEEA. Trimming took off 2 bases at V and 5 bases at J, with 21 bases between the two ends. The CDR3 has 17 amino acids. This entry comes from a study of blood T cell repertoires in COVID-19. Study background: Samples taken during acute and convalescent COVID-19 were collected in the United States, Italy and Spain. From T cells, B-cell-depleted T cells, or PBMCs came the material, which was cDNA or gDNA.

Original processing methods: Amplification with reference gene primers provided the estimates of nucleated cell counts. Assay used: immunoSEQ multiplex PCR; TCRdb lists only in-frame clones, some missing. V and J calls and clone size follow that table, whereas D and trimming were derived from the DNA. The table records approximately 250,000 clones, around four fifths of them present only once. The source is a woman in her fifties or sixties with active or convalescent COVID-19. Sequencing was carried out using peripheral blood. This sequence joins TRBV11-3 and TRBJ2-5, with D possibly matching TRBD2 (6 bases). In DNA form, the CDR3 reads TGTGCCAGCAGCTTATCCGTCCCGGGAGAGATCCGGGAGACCCAGTACTTC. This encodes CASSLSVPGEIRETQYF.